This T cell receptor (beta chain) was observed in a study of blood T cells in healthy people across ages. Trimming cost V 7 bases and J 9 bases; bases outside gene matches: 10. This CDR3 contains 13 residues. CDR1 is SQVTM and CDR2 is ANQGSEA in the germline V gene. This clonotype was recorded a few times. Sample-barcoded 5' priming and a J-beta primer mix drove a second PCR of 7 to 11 cycles. MiXCR, applied by TCRdb to the 5' RACE reads, yields one record per CDR3 protein. Counted here are roughly 2 million distinct CDR3 sequences, about 50% occurring once; the ten biggest clones make up roughly 2.1%.

The gene calls are TRBV29-1 and TRBJ2-4; 9 bases are shared with TRBD1. The sequencing input was blood. The clonotype originates from a middle-aged woman in good health. CDR3 amino acids: CSASPGQGGIQYF. CDR3 nucleotide sequence: TGCAGCGCCTCCCCGGGACAGGGAGGCATTCAGTACTTC. Combining the CDR3 with reference TRBV29-1 and TRBJ2-4 gives the whole variable domain SAVISQKPSRDICQRGTSLTIQCQVDSQVTMMFWYRQQPGQSLTLIATANQGSEATYESGFVIDKFPISRPNLTFSTLTVSNMSPEDSSIYLCSASPGQGGIQYFGAGTRLSVL.